Each of the 8 T cell receptor beta chains below was sequenced from the same sample in a study of blood T cells in healthy people across ages. The second PCR ran roughly 7 to 12 cycles with a sample-barcoded 5' primer and J-beta primers. TCRdb reprocessed the 5' RACE reads with MiXCR, giving one entry per CDR3 protein. The data contain over 700,000 distinct CDR3 sequences, about 25% of them singletons. The data also belong to a second study, concerning T cells of mothers and their children.

Sequencing used blood. These receptors were taken from a boy aged 5-17 years in good health.

The sample holds a few counts of this clonotype. The rearrangement joins TRBV7-2 to TRBJ2-4; D gene unclear. Trimming removed 5 bases at V and 0 bases at J, with 14 bases between. The V gene's germline CDR1 is SGHTA and CDR2 FQGNSA. The CDR3 is made up of 16 amino acids. The CDR3 DNA sequence: TGTGCCAGCAGCGGCTCGGGCGGCCTAGCCAAAAACATTCAGTACTTC. It is translated as CASSGSGGLAKNIQYF.

The chain employs TRBV4-2 and TRBJ2-5, with no clear D. This CDR3 spans 14 amino acids. V was trimmed by 3 bases and J by 3 bases, leaving 11 bases between them. Germline V gene lookup returns CDR1 LGHNA and CDR2 YNFKEQ. The CDR3 nucleotides are TGTGCCAGCAGCCAGACGGACCTGAAAGAGACCCAGTACTTC. Translation gives CASSQTDLKETQYF.

The table lists this clonotype with a few counts. The chain combines TRBV12-5 with TRBJ2-5; TRBD1 aligns across 12 bases. With the DNA end fitting TRBJ2-1 better, the J assignment may be wrong. The CDR3 is 14 residues long. The germline V gene has CDR1 LGHNT and CDR2 FRNRAP. CDR3 sequence reads: CASGAGQGAYEQFF. CDR3 sequence (DNA): TGTGCTAGTGGCGCGGGACAGGGGGCCTATGAGCAGTTCTTC.

The chain recombines TRBV5-5 with TRBJ2-7, with D maybe TRBD2 (6 bases). The CDR3 extends over 15 amino acids. V lost 0 bases to trimming and J lost 3 bases, with 13 bases between them. Germline-derived CDR1 and CDR2 are SGHKS and YYEKEE (reference sequence). Here the CDR3 reads CASSLGLGGFYEQYF. The CDR3 nucleotides are TGTGCCAGCAGCTTGGGACTAGGCGGGTTCTACGAGCAGTACTTC.

J is TRBJ2-3 and V is TRBV24-1; TRBD1 might be the D (6 bases). The CDR3 sequence is 12 residues long. V lost 9 bases and J lost 2, with 8 bases in between. The germline gives CDR1 KGHDR, CDR2 SFDVKD. Here the CDR3 reads CATGDITDTQYF. CDR3 sequence (DNA): TGTGCCACCGGGGACATCACAGATACGCAGTATTTT.

V is TRBV2 and J is TRBJ1-4; D is uncertain. With 4 bases removed from V and 10 bases from J, the gap between germline ends came to 7 bases. The germline CDR1 and CDR2 sequences are SNHLY and FYNNEI. The CDR3 is 11 amino acids. CDR3 amino acids: CASSVEGKLFF. CDR3 coding DNA: TGTGCCAGCAGTGTTGAGGGAAAACTGTTTTTT.

This clonotype was counted many times. V gene TRBV6-1 combines with J gene TRBJ2-7, with 9 positions matching TRBD1. The germline gives CDR1 MNHNS, CDR2 SASEGT. There are 14 residues in the CDR3. V gave up 7 bases and J gave up 0 bases; unmatched junction bases: 4. The CDR3 DNA is TGTGCCAGCACCAGACAGGGGGGCTCCTACGAGCAGTACTTC. Its protein is CASTRQGGSYEQYF.

The chain joins TRBV7-9 to TRBJ1-5; a weak D match, TRBD1 (5 bases). This CDR3 is 16 amino acids long. Germline loops: CDR1 SEHNR, CDR2 FQNEAQ (reference sequence). Trimming took 5 bases from V and 2 from J, leaving 16 bases between them. CDR3 in amino acids: CASSNGGIMGNQPQHF. As DNA, the CDR3 is TGTGCCAGCAGCAACGGGGGAATCATGGGCAATCAGCCCCAGCATTTT.